The 3 T cell receptor beta chains in this list originate from one sample, sequenced in a study of OX40 agonist ivuxolimab in advanced cancers. TCRdb's table, derived via immunoSEQ multiplex PCR, lists solely in-frame clones and lacks some. The sample consists of fewer than 85,000 clones, 85% to 95% of them appearing once. Sample: CD4+ or CD8+ T cells sorted from blood, taken in a trial of the OX40 agonist ivuxolimab. The receptors originated from an adult with an advanced solid tumor such as melanoma, head and neck, liver or kidney cancer.

V usage is TRBV27 and J usage is TRBJ2-4, with 10 nucleotides matching TRBD1. J lost 1 base, V lost 5 bases, and 5 bases had no gene match. This CDR3 comprises 16 residues. Germline CDR1 reads MNHEY; CDR2 reads SMNVEV (reference sequence). The CDR3 loop is CASSTDRGTAKNIQYF. In DNA form, the CDR3 reads TGTGCCAGCAGTACGGACAGGGGGACTGCCAAAAACATTCAGTACTTC.

The chain recombines TRBV5-5 with TRBJ2-7; D perhaps matches TRBD1 (6 bases). Per germline, CDR1 SGHKS and CDR2 YYEKEE (reference sequence). CDR3 length equals 14 residues. V gave up 4 bases and J gave up 1 base, with 12 bases separating them. CDR3 in amino acids: CASSAYGTSYEQYF. The CDR3 DNA follows: TGTGCCAGCAGCGCTTACGGGACATCCTACGAGCAGTACTTC.

This chain joins TRBV28 and TRBJ1-5; TRBD1 is a possible D gene (6 bases). The germline gives CDR1 MDHEN, CDR2 SYDVKM. This CDR3 is 17 amino acids long. Trimming cost V 6 bases and J 0 bases, with 18 bases left between them. The CDR3 protein is CASRTGGGRPSNQPQHF. In DNA, the CDR3 is TGTGCCAGCAGAACCGGGGGGGGCCGGCCTAGCAATCAGCCCCAGCATTTT.